Listed below are T cell receptor beta chains from one sample, sequenced in a study of T-cell memory formation after mild COVID-19. TCRdb re-derived calls from the 5' RACE reads in MiXCR, one entry per CDR3 protein. The repertoire holds 450,000 to 650,000 distinct CDR3 sequences, roughly 18% seen once, with about 11% in the top ten. The material sequenced was PBMCs or a T cell subset sorted from them (not recorded which). All receptors come from an adult woman who had mild COVID-19 (a few samples of this study predate the infection). Cell type and time point are not known. Each CDR3 is given without its conserved first and last residue. The D gene is left open where the match is weak. Only some rows state a clone size, as once, few, many or a class for expanded clones.

TRBJ2-7 | TRBV20-1 | NA | NA | SARPQSRAYEQY
TRBJ2-5 | TRBV24-1 | NA | NA | AASGRSKETQY
TRBJ2-7 | TRBV6-1 | TRBD2 | few | ASSDGLASDEQY
TRBJ2-1 | TRBV24-1 | NA | NA | ATSQGQYNEQF
TRBJ1-1 | TRBV4-1 | NA | few | ASGDGHRTEAF
TRBJ2-7 | TRBV7-2 | TRBD1 | few | ASRSQGAESEQY
TRBJ1-1 | TRBV12-3/TRBV12-4 | NA | NA | ASTLEGENTEAF
TRBJ1-1 | TRBV6-2/TRBV6-3 | NA | NA | ASSYVPGGVNTEAF
TRBJ2-7 | TRBV18 | NA | many | ASSRYTYEQY
TRBJ1-2 | TRBV9 | NA | NA | ASSSRDEGSGYT
TRBJ2-6 | TRBV4-1 | NA | NA | ASSPSVASGANVLT
TRBJ2-7 | TRBV20-1 | TRBD1 | NA | SASDRSYSYEQY
TRBJ2-1 | TRBV3-2 | NA | NA | ASSIRSAEQF
TRBJ2-1 | TRBV5-1 | NA | many | ASSLGQGHTYNEQF
TRBJ2-7 | TRBV4-2 | NA | many | ASSQDGRGETYEQY
TRBJ1-1 | TRBV4-1 | TRBD1 | NA | ASSQETGDTEAF
TRBJ2-2 | TRBV20-1 | NA | few | SARGASGLDPNTGELF
TRBJ2-7 | TRBV19 | NA | NA | ASSRPGHLDEQY
TRBJ2-1 | TRBV20-1 | TRBD2 | many | SATHSLAGGRHEQF
TRBJ2-1 | TRBV12-3/TRBV12-4 | NA | NA | ASSWGRDNEQF
TRBJ2-1 | TRBV11-2 | TRBD2 | NA | ASSRAGATYNEQF
TRBJ2-1 | TRBV7-3 | TRBD2 | NA | ASSLSTSGGLYNEQF
TRBJ1-2 | TRBV20-1 | TRBD1 | NA | SAGTVDGYGYT
TRBJ1-2 | TRBV7-9 | NA | few | ASSLALRDGYGYT
TRBJ1-1 | TRBV7-3 | NA | NA | ASSLYGPPYEAF
TRBJ2-1 | TRBV4-3 | NA | many | ASSQRGGTRNEQF
TRBJ2-5 | TRBV9 | NA | few | ASSVGHQETQY
TRBJ1-5 | TRBV7-2 | NA | few | ASSLVDSDQPQH
TRBJ2-5 | TRBV25-1 | TRBD2 | few | ASSDAGGPVLRETQY
TRBJ1-5 | TRBV7-8 | NA | few | ASSLESGWVQPQH
TRBJ2-7 | TRBV7-8 | NA | few | ASSQEVSGRLYEQY
TRBJ2-5 | TRBV6-5 | NA | NA | ASRTGWQETQY
TRBJ2-7 | TRBV29-1 | NA | few | SVADSSSYEQY
TRBJ1-5 | TRBV15 | TRBD1 | few | ATSRGASGGQGSQPQH
TRBJ2-1 | TRBV29-1 | NA | NA | SVEPRVDYNEQF
TRBJ2-1 | TRBV27 | NA | NA | ASSSLRTRTNEQF
TRBJ2-1 | TRBV7-9 | NA | NA | ASSPGPRVDNEQF
TRBJ1-3 | TRBV20-1 | NA | few | SASRDISGNTIY
TRBJ2-7 | TRBV9 | NA | NA | ASSVATHAAEQY
TRBJ1-1 | TRBV5-1 | NA | few | ASSSHAGSAEAF
TRBJ2-4 | TRBV5-1 | TRBD1 | many | ASSYGTGGIVDIQY
TRBJ2-3 | TRBV24-1 | NA | NA | ATSDYSPGGDDTDTQY